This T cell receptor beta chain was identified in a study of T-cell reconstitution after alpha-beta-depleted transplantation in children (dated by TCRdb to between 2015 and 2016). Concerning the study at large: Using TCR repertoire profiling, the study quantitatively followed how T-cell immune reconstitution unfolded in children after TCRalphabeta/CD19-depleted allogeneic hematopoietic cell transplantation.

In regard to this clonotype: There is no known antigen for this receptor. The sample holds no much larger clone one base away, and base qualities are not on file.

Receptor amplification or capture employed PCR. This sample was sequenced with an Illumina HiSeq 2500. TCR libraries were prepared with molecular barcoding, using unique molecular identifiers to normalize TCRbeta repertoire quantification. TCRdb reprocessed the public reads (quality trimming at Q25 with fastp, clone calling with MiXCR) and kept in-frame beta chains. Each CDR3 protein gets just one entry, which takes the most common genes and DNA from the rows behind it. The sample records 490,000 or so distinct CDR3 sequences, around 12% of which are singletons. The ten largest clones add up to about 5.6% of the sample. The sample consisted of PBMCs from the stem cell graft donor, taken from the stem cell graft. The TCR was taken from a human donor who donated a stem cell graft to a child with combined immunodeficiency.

The CDR3 sequence is CASSPSGTPFGQYF. Here is the DNA: TGTGCCAGCAGCCCCTCCGGGACTCCCTTTGGGCAGTACTTC. The chain was built from TRBV7-2 and TRBJ2-7; the D gene is perhaps TRBD2, on 6 matching bases. V drops 5 bases and J drops 9 bases, leaving 20 bases in between. CDR1 SGHTA and CDR2 FQGNSA were looked up in the germline V gene. The CDR3 has 14 amino acids, counting the end cysteine and phenylalanine. The kept DNA is CDR3 alone, 42 bases in frame from the first base. The CDR3, completed at both ends by the reference TRBV7-2 and TRBJ2-7 genes, gives the full variable domain GAGVSQSPSNKVTEKGKDVELRCDPISGHTALYWYRQSLGQGLEFLIYFQGNSAPDKSGLPSDRFSAERTGGSVSTLTIQRTQQEDSAVYLCASSPSGTPFGQYFGPGTRLTVT.